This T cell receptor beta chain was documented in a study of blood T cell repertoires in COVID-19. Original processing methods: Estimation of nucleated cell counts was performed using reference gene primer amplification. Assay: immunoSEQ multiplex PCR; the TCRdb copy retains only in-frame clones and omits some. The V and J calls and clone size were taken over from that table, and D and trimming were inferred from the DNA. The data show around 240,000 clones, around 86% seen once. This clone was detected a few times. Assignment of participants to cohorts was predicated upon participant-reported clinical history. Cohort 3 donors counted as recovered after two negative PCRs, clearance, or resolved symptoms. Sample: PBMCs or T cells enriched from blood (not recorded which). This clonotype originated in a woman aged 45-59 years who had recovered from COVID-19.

The CDR3 sequence: CASSVGTGYGEQYF. The CDR3, as DNA: TGTGCCAGCAGTGTGGGGACAGGGTATGGCGAGCAGTACTTC. The V call is TRBV2, the J call TRBJ2-7; 9 bases are shared with TRBD1. Germline V gene sequence: CDR1 SNHLY, CDR2 FYNNEI. Trimming at V came to 4 bases and at J to 6 bases, leaving 7 bases not matched to a gene. The CDR3 is 14 amino acids. Full variable domain (missing parts from reference TRBV2 and TRBJ2-7): EPEVTQTPSHQVTQMGQEVILRCVPISNHLYFYWYRQILGQKVEFLVSFYNNEISEKSEIFDDQFSVERPDGSNFTLKIRSTKLEDSAMYFCASSVGTGYGEQYFGPGTRLTVT.